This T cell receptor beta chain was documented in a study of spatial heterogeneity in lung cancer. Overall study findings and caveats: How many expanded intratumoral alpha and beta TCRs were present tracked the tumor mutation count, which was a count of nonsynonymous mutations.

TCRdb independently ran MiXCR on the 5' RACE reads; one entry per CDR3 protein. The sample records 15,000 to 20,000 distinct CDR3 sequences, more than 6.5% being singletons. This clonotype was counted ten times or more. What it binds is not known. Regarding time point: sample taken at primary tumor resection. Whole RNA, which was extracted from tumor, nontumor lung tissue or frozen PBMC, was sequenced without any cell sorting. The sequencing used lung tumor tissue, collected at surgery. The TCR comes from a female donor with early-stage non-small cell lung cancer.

The DNA for the CDR3 is TGTGCCAGCAGTTACCAGGGGGCGCGGAACTACGAGCAGTACTTC. Translating gives CASSYQGARNYEQYF. The V call is TRBV28, the J call TRBJ2-7; 8 nucleotides align to TRBD1. Germline CDR1 and CDR2: MDHEN and SYDVKM. CDR3 length equals 15 residues. With 4 bases clipped from V and 3 bases from J, the junction kept 8 bases outside the gene matches.